This TCR beta chain was found in a study of T cell responses to AZD1222 COVID-19 vaccine. Germline lookup yields CDR1 SEHNR and CDR2 FQNEAQ (reference sequence). V dropped 4 bases and J dropped 3 bases, with 9 bases sitting between them. This CDR3 has 13 amino acids. Data came from immunoSEQ multiplex PCR; TCRdb stores just in-frame clones and leaves some out. Here the sample spans 180,000 or so clones, 80% to 95% being singletons. The chain uses TRBV7-9 and TRBJ1-1; a possible D gene is TRBD1 (5 bases). The clonotype was recovered from an adult who received the MenACWY meningococcal vaccine as a control. Sequencing used peripheral blood, obtained 28 days after the second dose of the MenACWY control vaccine. The DNA of the CDR3 is TGTGCCAGCAGCTACCGAGGGGACACTGAAGCTTTCTTT. It codes for CASSYRGDTEAFF.